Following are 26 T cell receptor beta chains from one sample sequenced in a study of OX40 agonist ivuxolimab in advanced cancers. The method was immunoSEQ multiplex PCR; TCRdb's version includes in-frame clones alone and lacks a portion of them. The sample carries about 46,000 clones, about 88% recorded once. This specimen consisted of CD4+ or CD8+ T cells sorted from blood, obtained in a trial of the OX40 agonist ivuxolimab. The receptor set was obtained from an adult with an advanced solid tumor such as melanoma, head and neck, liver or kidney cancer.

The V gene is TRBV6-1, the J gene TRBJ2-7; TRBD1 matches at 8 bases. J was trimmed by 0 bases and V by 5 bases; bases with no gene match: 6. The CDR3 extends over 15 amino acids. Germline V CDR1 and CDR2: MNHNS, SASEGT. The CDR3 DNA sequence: TGTGCCAGCAGTTCAACAGGGGGGAACTCCTACGAGCAGTACTTC. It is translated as CASSSTGGNSYEQYF.

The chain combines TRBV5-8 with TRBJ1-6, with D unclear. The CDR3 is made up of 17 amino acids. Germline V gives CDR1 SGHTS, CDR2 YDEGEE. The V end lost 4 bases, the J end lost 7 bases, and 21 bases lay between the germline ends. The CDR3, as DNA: TGTGCCAGCAGCGAAGGGTCAACATCACTCCTAAATTCACCCCTCCACTTT. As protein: CASSEGSTSLLNSPLHF.

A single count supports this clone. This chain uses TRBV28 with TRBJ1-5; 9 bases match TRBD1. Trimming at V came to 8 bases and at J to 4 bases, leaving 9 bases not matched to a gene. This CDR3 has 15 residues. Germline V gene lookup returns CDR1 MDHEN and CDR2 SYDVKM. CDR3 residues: CASGLTGTGNQPQHF. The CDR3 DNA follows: TGTGCCAGCGGTCTAACAGGGACAGGGAATCAGCCCCAGCATTTT. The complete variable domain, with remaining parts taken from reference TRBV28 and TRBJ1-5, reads DVKVTQSSRYLVKRTGEKVFLECVQDMDHENMFWYRQDPGLGLRLIYFSYDVKMKEKGDIPEGYSVSREKKERFSLILESASTNQTSMYLCASGLTGTGNQPQHFGDGTRLSIL.

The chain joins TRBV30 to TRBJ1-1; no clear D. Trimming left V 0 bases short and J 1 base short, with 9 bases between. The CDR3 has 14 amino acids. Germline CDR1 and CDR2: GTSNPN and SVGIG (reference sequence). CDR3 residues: CAWSVNAWNTEAFF. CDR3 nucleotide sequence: TGTGCCTGGAGTGTAAACGCCTGGAACACTGAAGCTTTCTTT.

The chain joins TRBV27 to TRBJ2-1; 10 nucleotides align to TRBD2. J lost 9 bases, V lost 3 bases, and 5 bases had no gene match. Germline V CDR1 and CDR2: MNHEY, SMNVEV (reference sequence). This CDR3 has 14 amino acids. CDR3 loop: CASSLLVAGGEQFF. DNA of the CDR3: TGTGCCAGCAGTTTGTTAGTAGCGGGAGGTGAGCAGTTCTTC.

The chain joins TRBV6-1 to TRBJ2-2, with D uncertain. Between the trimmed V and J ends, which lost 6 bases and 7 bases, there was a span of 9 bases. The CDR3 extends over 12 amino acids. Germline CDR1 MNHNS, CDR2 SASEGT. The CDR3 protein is CASRVSGGELFF. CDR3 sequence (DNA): TGTGCCAGCAGAGTTTCGGGCGGGGAGCTGTTTTTT.

The CDR3: CSASRVEQFF. CDR3 DNA: TGCAGTGCAAGCAGGGTTGAGCAGTTCTTC. The chain is built from TRBV20-1 and TRBJ2-1; TRBD1 is a possible D gene (5 bases). Germline-derived CDR1 and CDR2 are DFQATT and SNEGSKA (reference sequence). Trimming pared 6 bases from V and 9 bases from J, leaving 9 bases between. This CDR3 has 10 amino acids.

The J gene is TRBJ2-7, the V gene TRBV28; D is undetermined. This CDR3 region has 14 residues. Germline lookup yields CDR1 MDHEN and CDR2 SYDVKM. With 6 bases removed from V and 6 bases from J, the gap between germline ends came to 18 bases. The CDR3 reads CASRLGLVPGEQYF. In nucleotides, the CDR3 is TGTGCCAGCAGGCTTGGGCTTGTCCCCGGCGAGCAGTACTTC.

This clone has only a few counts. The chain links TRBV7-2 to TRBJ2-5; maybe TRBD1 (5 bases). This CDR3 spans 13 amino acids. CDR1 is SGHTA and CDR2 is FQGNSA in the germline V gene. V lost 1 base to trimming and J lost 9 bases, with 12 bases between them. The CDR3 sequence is CASSLGGMAAQYF. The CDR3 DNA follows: TGTGCCAGCAGCTTAGGGGGCATGGCGGCCCAGTACTTC.

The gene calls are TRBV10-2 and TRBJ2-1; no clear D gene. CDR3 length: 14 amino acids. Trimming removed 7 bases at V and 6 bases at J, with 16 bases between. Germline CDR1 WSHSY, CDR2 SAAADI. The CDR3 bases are TGCGCCAGCAACCGCGACTCGCCGCTCAATGAGCAGTTCTTC. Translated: CASNRDSPLNEQFF.

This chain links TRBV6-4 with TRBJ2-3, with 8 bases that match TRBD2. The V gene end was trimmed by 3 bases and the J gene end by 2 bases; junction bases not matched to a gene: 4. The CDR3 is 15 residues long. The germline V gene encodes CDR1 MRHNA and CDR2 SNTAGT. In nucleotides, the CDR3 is TGTGCCAGCAGTGAGACTAGCGACAACACAGATACGCAGTATTTT. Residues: CASSETSDNTDTQYF.

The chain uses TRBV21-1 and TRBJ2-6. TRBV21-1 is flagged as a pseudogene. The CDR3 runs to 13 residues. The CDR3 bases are TGTGCCATGACCCACTCTGGGGCCAACGTCCTGACTTTC. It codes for CAMTHSGANVLTF.

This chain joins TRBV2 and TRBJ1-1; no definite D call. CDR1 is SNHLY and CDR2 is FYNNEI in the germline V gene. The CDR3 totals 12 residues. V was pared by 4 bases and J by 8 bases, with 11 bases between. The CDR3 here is CASSAYGIEAFF. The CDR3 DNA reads TGTGCCAGCAGTGCTTACGGGATCGAAGCTTTCTTT.

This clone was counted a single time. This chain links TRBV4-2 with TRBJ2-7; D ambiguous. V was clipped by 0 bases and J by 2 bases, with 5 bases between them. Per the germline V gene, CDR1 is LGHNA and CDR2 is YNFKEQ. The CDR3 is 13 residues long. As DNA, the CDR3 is TGTGCCAGCAGCCAAGAGGACGCCTACGAGCAGTACTTC. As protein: CASSQEDAYEQYF.

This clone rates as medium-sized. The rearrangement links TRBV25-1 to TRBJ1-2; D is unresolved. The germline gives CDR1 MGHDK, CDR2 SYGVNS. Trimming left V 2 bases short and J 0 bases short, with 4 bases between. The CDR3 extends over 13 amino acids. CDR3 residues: CASSETSNYGYTF. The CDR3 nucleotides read TGTGCCAGCAGTGAAACATCTAACTATGGCTACACCTTC.

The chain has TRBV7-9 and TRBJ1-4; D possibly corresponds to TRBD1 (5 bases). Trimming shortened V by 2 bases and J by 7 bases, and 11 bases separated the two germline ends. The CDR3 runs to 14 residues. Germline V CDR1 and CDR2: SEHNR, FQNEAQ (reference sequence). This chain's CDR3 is CASSLMQGGEKLFF. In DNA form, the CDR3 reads TGTGCCAGCAGCTTAATGCAGGGTGGTGAAAAACTGTTTTTT.

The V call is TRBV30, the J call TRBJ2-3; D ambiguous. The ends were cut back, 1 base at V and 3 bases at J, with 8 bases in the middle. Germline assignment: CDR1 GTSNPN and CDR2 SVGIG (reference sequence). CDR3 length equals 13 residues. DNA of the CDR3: TGTGCCTGGAGTGGGACGTCTACAGATACGCAGTATTTT. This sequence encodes CAWSGTSTDTQYF.

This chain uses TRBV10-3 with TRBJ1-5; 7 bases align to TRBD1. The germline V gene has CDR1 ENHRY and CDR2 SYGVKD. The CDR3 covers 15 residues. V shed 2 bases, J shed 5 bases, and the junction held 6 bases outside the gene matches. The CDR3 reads CAISERSDRDQPQHF. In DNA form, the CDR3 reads TGTGCCATCAGTGAGAGGTCAGACAGGGATCAGCCCCAGCATTTT.

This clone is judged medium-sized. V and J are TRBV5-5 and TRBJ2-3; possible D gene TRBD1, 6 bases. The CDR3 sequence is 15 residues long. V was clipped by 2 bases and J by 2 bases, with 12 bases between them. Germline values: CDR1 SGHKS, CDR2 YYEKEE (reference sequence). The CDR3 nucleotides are TGTGCCAGCAGCTTCGGACAGTCAGCCACAGATACGCAGTATTTT. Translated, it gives CASSFGQSATDTQYF. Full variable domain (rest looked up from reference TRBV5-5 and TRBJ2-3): DAGVTQSPTHLIKTRGQQVTLRCSPISGHKSVSWYQQVLGQGPQFIFQYYEKEERGRGNFPDRFSARQFPNYSSELNVNALLLGDSALYLCASSFGQSATDTQYFGPGTRLTVL.

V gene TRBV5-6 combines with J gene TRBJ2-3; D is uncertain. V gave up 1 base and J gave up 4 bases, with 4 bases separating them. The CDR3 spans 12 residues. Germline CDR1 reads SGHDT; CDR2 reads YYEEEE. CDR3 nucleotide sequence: TGTGCCAGCAGCTTGATCGCAGATACGCAGTATTTT. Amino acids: CASSLIADTQYF.

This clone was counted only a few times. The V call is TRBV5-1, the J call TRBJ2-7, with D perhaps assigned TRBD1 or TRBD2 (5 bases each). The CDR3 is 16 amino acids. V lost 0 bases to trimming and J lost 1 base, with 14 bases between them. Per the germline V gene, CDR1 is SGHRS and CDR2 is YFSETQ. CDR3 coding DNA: TGCGCCAGCAGCTTGGCGCCCGGGACGGAGTCCTACGAGCAGTACTTC. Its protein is CASSLAPGTESYEQYF.

The CDR3 protein is CASSPSQGAFGYTF. Here the CDR3 DNA reads TGTGCCAGCTCACCATCACAGGGGGCGTTTGGCTACACCTTC. This chain joins TRBV18 and TRBJ1-2, with 9 nucleotides matching TRBD1. CDR1 and CDR2 from the germline V gene are KGHSH and LQKENI. The trim removed 2 bases at V and 7 bases at J, leaving 5 bases unmatched. The CDR3 is 14 residues long.

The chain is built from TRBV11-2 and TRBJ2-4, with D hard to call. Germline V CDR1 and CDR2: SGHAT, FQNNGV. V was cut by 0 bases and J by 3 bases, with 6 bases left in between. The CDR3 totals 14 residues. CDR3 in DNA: TGTGCCAGCAGCTTAGACTACGGCAAAAACATTCAGTACTTC. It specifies CASSLDYGKNIQYF.

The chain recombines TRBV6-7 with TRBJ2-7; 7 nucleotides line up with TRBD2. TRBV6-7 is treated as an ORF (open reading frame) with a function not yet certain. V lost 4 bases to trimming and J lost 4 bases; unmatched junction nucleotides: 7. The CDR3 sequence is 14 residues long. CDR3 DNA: TGTGCCAGCAGTTCCTTGGGGGGGGGATACGAGCAGTACTTC. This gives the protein CASSSLGGGYEQYF.

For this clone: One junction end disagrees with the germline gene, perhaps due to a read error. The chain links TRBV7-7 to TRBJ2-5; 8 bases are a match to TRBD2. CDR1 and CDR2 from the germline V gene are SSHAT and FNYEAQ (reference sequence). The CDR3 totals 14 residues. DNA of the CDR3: TGTGCTAGCAGCTTGGGAGGCGGGGGGGAGACCCAGTACTTC. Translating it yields CASSLGGGGETQYF.

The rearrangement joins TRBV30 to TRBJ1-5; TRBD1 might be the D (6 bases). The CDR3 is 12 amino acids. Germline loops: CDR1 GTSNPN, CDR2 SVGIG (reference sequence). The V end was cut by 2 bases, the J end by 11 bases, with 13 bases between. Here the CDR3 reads CAWSPTGRAQHF. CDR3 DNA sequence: TGTGCCTGGAGTCCCACAGGGCGGGCCCAGCATTTT.